This T cell receptor beta chain came from a study of blood T cell repertoires in COVID-19. Study information: Researchers got acute and convalescent COVID-19 samples from the United States, Italy and Spain. T cells, B-cell-depleted T cells, or PBMCs supplied cDNA or gDNA.

Authors' methods: Reference gene primer amplification gave nucleated cell count estimates. Profiling relied on immunoSEQ multiplex PCR, and the TCRdb table lists in-frame clones only, not all of them. For V, J and clone size, that table is used; D and trimming come from the DNA. Here the sample spans roughly 110,000 clones, roughly 80% being singletons. This clone was detected many times. This CDR3 is 14 amino acids long. V was cut by 5 bases and J by 4 bases, with 14 bases left in between. CDR1 and CDR2 from the germline V gene are MGHRA and YSYEKL. The chain has TRBV4-1 and TRBJ1-2; a weak D match, TRBD1 (5 bases). The specimen sequenced was peripheral blood. The receptor's source is a man aged 50 or older with acute or convalescent COVID-19. The CDR3 DNA follows: TGCGCCAGCAGCGCAGGCGGGGGGGGCTATGGCTACACCTTC. The encoded protein is CASSAGGGGYGYTF.